This T cell receptor beta chain was documented in a study of shared clonotypes between healthy human individuals. CDR1 is SGHDT and CDR2 is YYEEEE in the germline V gene. The CDR3 has 13 residues. The V end was cut by 2 bases, the J end by 9 bases, with 14 bases between. The study drew its donors from healthy HIV-negative adults without recent acute infections or vaccinations. Study-wide results and caveats: Compared with memory subsets, naive subsets generally had larger estimated richness.

Assay execution took place at the deep level. Only in-frame clones appear in the TCRdb table, and some are missing; sequencing was by immunoSEQ multiplex PCR. Of about 1.1 million clones in the sample, 75% to 85% were seen once. A note on this clone: Its target is unknown.

Material: memory CD4+ T cells from PBMCs. As for subset: CD45RA-negative fraction. The gene calls are TRBV5-6 and TRBJ1-2; D is possibly TRBD1 (6 bases). The clonotype comes from a man in his late teens or twenties in good health. Some clones in this sample may be carry-over from other donors' samples. This CDR3 is CASSFRQDSSYTF. For the CDR3, the DNA is TGTGCCAGCAGCTTTCGTCAGGACAGTAGCTACACCTTC.